This entry describes one T cell receptor (beta chain). Its antigen target is currently unknown. Base qualities are not provided; no much larger clone lies one nucleotide away. For deep sequencing of PBMC libraries, mostly 480 ng of input genomic DNA was used, and six replicates were run per sample. Following the manufacturer's instructions, the team built TCRbeta libraries using the immunoSEQ hsTCRbeta kit. Sequencing of the completed libraries took place using an Illumina NovaSeq 6000 S4 flow cell after they had been pooled to around 3 nM. In the paper's pipeline: Raw data preprocessing and quality control were performed with the immunoSEQ Analyzer. The analysis was restricted to productive rearrangements, with each unique CDR3 amino acid sequence defining a clonotype. Repertoire clonality was estimated as the Gini-Simpson index, computed with the R package tcR. Gini indices were compared with Student's t test, and associations with tumor size change were assessed by Pearson correlation. TCRdb obtained this table from immuneACCESS and retained in-frame rearrangements with V and J assigned. These tables miss some clones; where compared with another copy, unresolved V genes account for less than half of the shortfall, and the remainder is unexplained. V and J calls and clone size are those listed in that table; D and trimming were worked out from the DNA. Within this sample are about 15,000 clones, with about 61% of them counted one time only. The ten largest account for 2.8% of the sample.

The sample's time point label, in plain terms: before neoadjuvant nivolumab. The patients had newly diagnosed stage II-IVA oral cavity squamous cell carcinoma and had not received any prior systemic or radiation treatment. The cohort consisted of patients with HPV-negative, locally advanced oral cavity squamous cell carcinoma. Peripheral blood mononuclear cells were analyzed directly and were not maintained or expanded in culture. The samples were obtained from a longitudinal correlative study of a single-arm phase II trial testing neoadjuvant nivolumab in oral cavity squamous cell carcinoma. Genomic DNA-based TCRbeta sequencing was performed on subject-matched pre- and post-treatment PBMCs and tumors from three responders and three non-responders. Peripheral blood mononuclear cells were collected once before nivolumab treatment and again after treatment, at the time of surgery. The Maxwell RSC DNA from Cells kit was used to isolate genomic DNA from PBMCs.

The sample belongs to a study of neoadjuvant anti-PD-1 for oral cavity cancer (dated by TCRdb to the early 2020s). Concerning the study at large: Patients mostly received three to four biweekly doses of nivolumab at 3 mg/kg before curative-intent surgical resection. The parent correlative cohort included around twelve patients, with a roughly 34% response rate. For patients who did not progress, a fourth nivolumab dose was given around day 43, followed by definitive surgical resection on days 50-56. Responders were defined as patients with complete response, partial response or stable disease by RECIST 1.1; non-responders were defined as patients with progression. The full study reports these points: After neoadjuvant nivolumab, non-responders showed significantly higher T cell clonality (Gini index) in PBMCs than responders did. Higher pretreatment blood Treg/Th17 ratios correlated with higher pretreatment blood TCRbeta clonality and lower post-treatment tumor TCRbeta clonality. TCR analyses included only a few patients per response group, and the authors called for larger cohorts for validation.

After removal of 1 base from V and 11 bases from J, the junction retains 10 bases not matched to a gene. CDR1 and CDR2, looked up from the germline V gene, are SQVTM and ANQGSEA. There are 13 amino acids in the CDR3, from cysteine to phenylalanine inclusive. Only the CDR3 part of the read is kept: 39 bases, read in frame from the first base. The starting material was PBMCs, obtained before nivolumab (anti-PD-1) treatment. The chain couples TRBV29-1 to TRBJ1-1, with 7 central nucleotides matching TRBD1. This TCR was recovered from a person between 40 and 85 years old with oral cavity squamous cell carcinoma. The nucleotide sequence is TGCAGCGTTGAAGGTCAGAGGGGGCGCGGGGCTTTCTTT. The encoded protein is CSVEGQRGRGAFF.